This is a list of T cell receptor beta chains from one sample in a study of T cell responses to AZD1222 COVID-19 vaccine. TCRdb's table, derived via immunoSEQ multiplex PCR, lists solely in-frame clones and lacks some. The table includes 120,000 or so clones, about nine tenths detected once. The specimen was peripheral blood, collected on day 0 of AZD1222 vaccination. The receptors here all came from an adult in good health. CDR3s include the opening cysteine and the closing phenylalanine or tryptophan. Fields, in order: D gene, clone size, V gene, J gene, CDR3 protein, CDR3 DNA. A D gene is named only where the DNA matches it firmly. Clone size is not always given. Where it is, it says once, few, many or a class for expanded clones.

d_gene: -
abundance: -
v_gene: TRBV28
j_gene: TRBJ1-2
CDR3aa: CASSREWRQYGYTF
CDR3nt: TGTGCCAGCAGTCGGGAGTGGAGACAGTATGGCTACACCTTC

d_gene: -
abundance: once
v_gene: TRBV21-1
j_gene: TRBJ1-5
CDR3aa: CASSKAGQGVKNQPQHF
CDR3nt: TGTGCCAGCAGCAAAGCGGGACAGGGTGTAAAAAATCAGCCCCAGCATTTT

d_gene: TRBD2
abundance: once
v_gene: TRBV6-1
j_gene: TRBJ2-7
CDR3aa: CASSQRGGYEQYF
CDR3nt: TGTGCCAGCAGTCAGCGGGGGGGCTACGAGCAGTACTTC

d_gene: -
abundance: -
v_gene: TRBV5-4
j_gene: TRBJ2-7
CDR3aa: CASSLEGGRYEQYF
CDR3nt: TGTGCCAGCAGCTTGGAGGGGGGGCGGTACGAGCAGTACTTC

d_gene: -
abundance: -
v_gene: TRBV11-3
j_gene: TRBJ1-1
CDR3aa: CASSSPEAFF
CDR3nt: TGTGCCAGCAGCTCCCCCGAAGCTTTCTTT

d_gene: -
abundance: -
v_gene: TRBV6-5
j_gene: TRBJ1-5
CDR3aa: CASSQTWGSNQPQHF
CDR3nt: TGTGCCAGCAGCCAAACATGGGGTAGCAATCAGCCCCAGCATTTT

d_gene: TRBD2
abundance: -
v_gene: TRBV6-5
j_gene: TRBJ2-5
CDR3aa: CASSYSLAGGLAQYF
CDR3nt: TGTGCCAGCAGTTACTCTCTAGCGGGGGGGCTCGCCCAGTACTTC

d_gene: -
abundance: -
v_gene: TRBV4-2
j_gene: TRBJ2-3
CDR3aa: CASSQENVGLTDTQYF
CDR3nt: TGTGCCAGCAGCCAAGAAAACGTGGGGTTGACAGATACGCAGTATTTT

d_gene: -
abundance: -
v_gene: TRBV3-1/TRBV3-2
j_gene: TRBJ1-2
CDR3aa: CASSQRQIYGYTF
CDR3nt: TGTGCCAGCAGCCAACGACAGATCTATGGCTACACCTTC

d_gene: TRBD1
abundance: -
v_gene: TRBV7-6
j_gene: TRBJ1-4
CDR3aa: CASSLRQGSDEKLFF
CDR3nt: TGTGCCAGCAGCCTCCGACAGGGAAGTGATGAAAAACTGTTTTTT

d_gene: -
abundance: -
v_gene: TRBV4-2
j_gene: TRBJ1-6
CDR3aa: CASSQDHPGGGRSPLHF
CDR3nt: TGTGCCAGCAGCCAAGACCACCCGGGTGGAGGAAGATCACCCCTCCACTTT

d_gene: -
abundance: -
v_gene: TRBV9
j_gene: TRBJ2-3
CDR3aa: CASSVGSLTDTQYF
CDR3nt: TGTGCCAGCAGCGTAGGATCTCTCACAGATACGCAGTATTTT

d_gene: TRBD1
abundance: -
v_gene: TRBV2
j_gene: TRBJ1-6
CDR3aa: CASGTGNNSPLHF
CDR3nt: TGTGCCAGCGGGACAGGGAATAATTCACCCCTCCACTTT

d_gene: -
abundance: -
v_gene: TRBV19
j_gene: TRBJ2-1
CDR3aa: CASTPDGDLEFF
CDR3nt: TGTGCCAGTACTCCTGACGGGGATCTAGAGTTCTTC

d_gene: -
abundance: -
v_gene: TRBV9
j_gene: TRBJ2-3
CDR3aa: CASSVFGNPSTDTQYF
CDR3nt: TGTGCCAGCAGCGTCTTTGGAAACCCTAGCACAGATACGCAGTATTTT

d_gene: TRBD2
abundance: -
v_gene: TRBV19
j_gene: TRBJ2-1
CDR3aa: CASSRTSGDYNEQFF
CDR3nt: TGTGCCAGTAGTAGGACTAGCGGGGACTACAATGAGCAGTTCTTC

d_gene: -
abundance: -
v_gene: TRBV10-3
j_gene: TRBJ2-7
CDR3aa: CAISAHSSSYEQYF
CDR3nt: TGTGCCATCAGTGCCCACTCGAGCTCCTACGAGCAGTACTTC

d_gene: -
abundance: -
v_gene: TRBV7-9
j_gene: TRBJ2-7
CDR3aa: CASSLGNTGPEQYF
CDR3nt: TGTGCCAGCAGCTTAGGGAACACAGGGCCCGAGCAGTACTTC

d_gene: TRBD1
abundance: -
v_gene: TRBV6-6
j_gene: TRBJ2-3
CDR3aa: CASRPTGLSTDTQYF
CDR3nt: TGTGCCAGCAGGCCGACAGGGCTAAGCACAGATACGCAGTATTTT

d_gene: -
abundance: -
v_gene: TRBV3-1/TRBV3-2
j_gene: TRBJ2-5
CDR3aa: CASSQDFRHLQETQYF
CDR3nt: TGTGCCAGCAGCCAAGACTTCCGTCATCTTCAAGAGACCCAGTACTTC

d_gene: -
abundance: -
v_gene: TRBV4-3
j_gene: TRBJ2-7
CDR3aa: CASSQDYGDSYEQYF
CDR3nt: TGCGCCAGCAGCCAAGATTACGGAGACTCCTACGAGCAGTACTTC

d_gene: -
abundance: -
v_gene: TRBV6-1
j_gene: TRBJ1-1
CDR3aa: CASSEAPGGTEAFF
CDR3nt: TGTGCCAGCAGTGAAGCCCCGGGGGGCACTGAAGCTTTCTTT

d_gene: TRBD2
abundance: -
v_gene: TRBV6-5
j_gene: TRBJ2-7
CDR3aa: CASSQAGGQYYEQYF
CDR3nt: TGTGCCAGCAGCCAAGCGGGGGGCCAATACTACGAGCAGTACTTC

d_gene: -
abundance: few
v_gene: TRBV28
j_gene: TRBJ1-3
CDR3aa: CASSSATSTGNTIYF
CDR3nt: TGTGCCAGCAGCTCGGCTACAAGCACTGGAAACACCATATATTTT

d_gene: -
abundance: -
v_gene: TRBV19
j_gene: TRBJ2-1
CDR3aa: CASGGRGRDNEQFF
CDR3nt: TGTGCCAGTGGGGGTAGAGGGCGGGACAATGAGCAGTTCTTC

d_gene: -
abundance: -
v_gene: TRBV6-1
j_gene: TRBJ1-1
CDR3aa: CASSEKVPSTEAFF
CDR3nt: TGTGCCAGCAGTGAGAAAGTCCCGAGTACTGAAGCTTTCTTT

d_gene: TRBD2
abundance: once
v_gene: TRBV11-2
j_gene: TRBJ2-7
CDR3aa: CASSWSGDVYEQYF
CDR3nt: TGTGCCAGCAGCTGGAGCGGGGACGTATACGAGCAGTACTTC

d_gene: -
abundance: once
v_gene: TRBV10-3
j_gene: TRBJ2-7
CDR3aa: CAISDDGGALYEQYF
CDR3nt: TGTGCCATCAGTGACGACGGGGGCGCTCTCTACGAGCAGTACTTC

d_gene: -
abundance: -
v_gene: TRBV7-8
j_gene: TRBJ2-3
CDR3aa: CASSLALQRQQYF
CDR3nt: TGTGCCAGCAGCTTAGCGCTCCAGCGCCAGCAGTATTTT

d_gene: -
abundance: -
v_gene: TRBV18
j_gene: TRBJ2-5
CDR3aa: CASSPVSATQETQYF
CDR3nt: TGTGCCAGCTCACCGGTTTCAGCGACACAAGAGACCCAGTACTTC

d_gene: -
abundance: few
v_gene: TRBV3-1/TRBV3-2
j_gene: TRBJ1-2
CDR3aa: CASSQDLVGYGYTF
CDR3nt: TGTGCCAGCAGCCAAGATCTTGTTGGTTATGGCTACACCTTC

d_gene: -
abundance: -
v_gene: TRBV24-1
j_gene: TRBJ1-5
CDR3aa: CATSDWGGNQPQHF
CDR3nt: TGTGCCACCAGTGATTGGGGGGGCAATCAGCCCCAGCATTTT

d_gene: -
abundance: -
v_gene: TRBV5-6
j_gene: TRBJ1-1
CDR3aa: CASSGVGTEAFF
CDR3nt: TGTGCCAGCAGTGGTGTAGGAACTGAAGCTTTCTTT

d_gene: -
abundance: -
v_gene: TRBV21-1
j_gene: TRBJ2-2
CDR3aa: CASSGQGKVNTGELFF
CDR3nt: TGTGCCAGCAGTGGACAGGGAAAAGTCAACACCGGGGAGCTGTTTTTT

d_gene: -
abundance: -
v_gene: TRBV24-1
j_gene: TRBJ1-1
CDR3aa: CATSLSGARNTEAFF
CDR3nt: TGTGCCACCAGTTTGTCAGGGGCCAGGAACACTGAAGCTTTCTTT

d_gene: TRBD2
abundance: -
v_gene: TRBV10-3
j_gene: TRBJ2-7
CDR3aa: CAISEQGGAFGEQYF
CDR3nt: TGTGCCATCAGTGAGCAGGGAGGGGCATTTGGCGAGCAGTACTTC

d_gene: TRBD1
abundance: once
v_gene: TRBV19
j_gene: TRBJ1-6
CDR3aa: CATRGGTVYNSPLHF
CDR3nt: TGTGCCACGCGGGGCGGGACAGTTTATAATTCACCCCTCCACTTT

d_gene: -
abundance: -
v_gene: TRBV2
j_gene: TRBJ1-2
CDR3aa: CASSEAGAGHGYTF
CDR3nt: TGTGCCAGCAGTGAAGCAGGGGCGGGCCATGGCTACACCTTC

d_gene: TRBD1
abundance: -
v_gene: TRBV9
j_gene: TRBJ1-2
CDR3aa: CASSVGRPPGGGLDYGYTF
CDR3nt: TGTGCCAGCAGCGTAGGGAGACCCCCAGGGGGGGGACTAGACTATGGCTACACCTTC

d_gene: -
abundance: -
v_gene: TRBV28
j_gene: TRBJ1-2
CDR3aa: CASSLSPLVGYGYTF
CDR3nt: TGTGCCAGCAGTTTATCCCCGTTGGTCGGCTATGGCTACACCTTC

d_gene: -
abundance: -
v_gene: TRBV7-9
j_gene: TRBJ2-5
CDR3aa: CASSFAETQYF
CDR3nt: TGTGCCAGCAGCTTCGCGGAGACCCAGTACTTC

d_gene: -
abundance: -
v_gene: TRBV9
j_gene: TRBJ2-3
CDR3aa: CASSVDGYTQYF
CDR3nt: TGTGCCAGCAGCGTAGACGGATATACGCAGTATTTT

d_gene: TRBD2
abundance: once
v_gene: TRBV11-3
j_gene: TRBJ2-1
CDR3aa: CASSRGLAGYNEQFF
CDR3nt: TGTGCCAGCAGCCGGGGACTAGCGGGGTACAATGAGCAGTTCTTC

d_gene: -
abundance: -
v_gene: TRBV2
j_gene: TRBJ1-6
CDR3aa: CASSTGHGISPLHF
CDR3nt: TGTGCCAGCAGTACGGGACACGGGATTTCACCCCTCCACTTT

d_gene: TRBD1
abundance: -
v_gene: TRBV7-3
j_gene: TRBJ2-1
CDR3aa: CASSPYTGVSYNEQFF
CDR3nt: TGTGCCAGCAGTCCTTACACAGGGGTCTCCTACAATGAGCAGTTCTTC

d_gene: -
abundance: -
v_gene: TRBV19
j_gene: TRBJ2-7
CDR3aa: CASRDNYEQYF
CDR3nt: TGTGCCAGTAGAGACAACTACGAGCAGTACTTC

d_gene: -
abundance: -
v_gene: TRBV6-5
j_gene: TRBJ1-1
CDR3aa: CASSYSTGLNTEAFF
CDR3nt: TGTGCCAGCAGTTACTCGACGGGCCTGAACACTGAAGCTTTCTTT

d_gene: -
abundance: once
v_gene: TRBV6-2/TRBV6-3
j_gene: TRBJ2-7
CDR3aa: CASSYLAGNSSYEQYF
CDR3nt: TGTGCCAGCAGTTACTTGGCAGGGAACTCCTCCTACGAGCAGTACTTC

d_gene: TRBD1
abundance: -
v_gene: TRBV10-3
j_gene: TRBJ1-2
CDR3aa: CAISPNGQGDYGYTF
CDR3nt: TGTGCCATCAGTCCAAACGGACAGGGGGACTATGGCTACACCTTC

d_gene: TRBD2
abundance: -
v_gene: TRBV6-5
j_gene: TRBJ2-3
CDR3aa: CASSLAGVRTDTQYF
CDR3nt: TGTGCCAGCAGTCTAGCGGGGGTGCGCACAGATACGCAGTATTTT